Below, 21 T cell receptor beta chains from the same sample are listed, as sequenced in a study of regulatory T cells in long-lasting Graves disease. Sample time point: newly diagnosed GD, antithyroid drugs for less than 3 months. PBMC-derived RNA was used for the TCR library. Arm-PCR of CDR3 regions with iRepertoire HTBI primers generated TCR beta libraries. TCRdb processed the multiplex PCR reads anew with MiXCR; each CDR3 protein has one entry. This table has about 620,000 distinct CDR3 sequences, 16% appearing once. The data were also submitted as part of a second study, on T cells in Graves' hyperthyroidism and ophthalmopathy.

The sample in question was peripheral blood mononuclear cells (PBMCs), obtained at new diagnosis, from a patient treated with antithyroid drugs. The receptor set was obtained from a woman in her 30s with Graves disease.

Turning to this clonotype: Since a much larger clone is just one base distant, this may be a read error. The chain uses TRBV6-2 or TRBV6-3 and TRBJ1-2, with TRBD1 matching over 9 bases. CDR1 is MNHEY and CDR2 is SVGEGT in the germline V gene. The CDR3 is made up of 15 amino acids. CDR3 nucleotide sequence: TGTGCCAGCAGTTCAACCTGGGGACAGGGCTATAGCTACACCTTC. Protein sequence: CASSSTWGQGYSYTF.

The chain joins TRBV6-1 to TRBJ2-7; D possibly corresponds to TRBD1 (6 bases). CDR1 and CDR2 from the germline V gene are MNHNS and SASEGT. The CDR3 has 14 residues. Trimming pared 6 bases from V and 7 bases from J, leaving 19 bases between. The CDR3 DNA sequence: TGTGCCAGCAGACACCGGGACATCCTGTGGGAGCAGTACTTC. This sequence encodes CASRHRDILWEQYF.

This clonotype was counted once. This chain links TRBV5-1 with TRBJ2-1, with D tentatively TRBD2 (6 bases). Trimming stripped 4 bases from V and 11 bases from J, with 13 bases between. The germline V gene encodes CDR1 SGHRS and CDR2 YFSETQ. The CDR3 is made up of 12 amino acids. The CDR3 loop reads CASSPVAEKQFF. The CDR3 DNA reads TGCGCCAGCAGCCCCGTAGCGGAAAAGCAGTTCTTC.

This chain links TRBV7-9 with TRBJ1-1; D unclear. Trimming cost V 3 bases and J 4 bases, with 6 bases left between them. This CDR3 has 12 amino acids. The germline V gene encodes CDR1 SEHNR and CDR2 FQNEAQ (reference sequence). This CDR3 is CASSFRSTEAFF. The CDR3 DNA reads TGTGCCAGCAGCTTCCGGAGCACTGAAGCTTTCTTT. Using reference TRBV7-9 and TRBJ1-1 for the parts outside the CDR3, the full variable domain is DTGVSQNPRHKITKRGQNVTFRCDPISEHNRLYWYRQTLGQGPEFLTYFQNEAQLEKSRLLSDRFSAERPKGSFSTLEIQRTEQGDSAMYLCASSFRSTEAFFGQGTRLTVV.

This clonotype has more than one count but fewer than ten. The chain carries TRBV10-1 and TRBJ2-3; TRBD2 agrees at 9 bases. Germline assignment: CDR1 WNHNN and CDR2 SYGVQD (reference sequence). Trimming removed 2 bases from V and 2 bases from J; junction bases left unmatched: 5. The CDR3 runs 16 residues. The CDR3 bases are TGCGCCAGCAGTGAGGGACTAGCGACAACCACAGATACGCAGTATTTT. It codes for CASSEGLATTTDTQYF.

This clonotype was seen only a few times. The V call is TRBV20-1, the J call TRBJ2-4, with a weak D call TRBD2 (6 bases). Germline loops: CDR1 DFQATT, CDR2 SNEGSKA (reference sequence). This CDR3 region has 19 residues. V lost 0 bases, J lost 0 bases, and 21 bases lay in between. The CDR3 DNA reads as TGCAGTGCTAGAGATCATGGGAGGTCGACAGAACTAGCCAAAAACATTCAGTACTTC. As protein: CSARDHGRSTELAKNIQYF.

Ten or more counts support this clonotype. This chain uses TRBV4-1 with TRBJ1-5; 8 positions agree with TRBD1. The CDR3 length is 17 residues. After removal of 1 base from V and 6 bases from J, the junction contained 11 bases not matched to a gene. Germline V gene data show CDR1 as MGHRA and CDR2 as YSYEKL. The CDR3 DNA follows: TGCGCCAGCAGCCAAGTTCGCGGCGCAGGGGGCCCTCAGCCCCAGCATTTT. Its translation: CASSQVRGAGGPQPQHF.

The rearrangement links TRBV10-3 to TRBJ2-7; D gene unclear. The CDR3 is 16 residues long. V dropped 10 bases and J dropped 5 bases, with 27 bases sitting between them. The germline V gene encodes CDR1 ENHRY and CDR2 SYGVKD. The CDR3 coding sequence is TGTGCCACCCGCGCGCGAAGTGGATCGGCCAATCACGAGCAGTACTTC. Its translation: CATRARSGSANHEQYF.

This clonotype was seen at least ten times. The CDR3 DNA sequence: TGTGCCAGCAGCTTAGCGTCACGGGTAACAGGAGGAAAGTTCTTC. Translating it yields CASSLASRVTGGKFF. This chain connects TRBV7-2 to TRBJ2-1; D tentatively reads TRBD1 or TRBD2 (5 bases each). The germline V gene encodes CDR1 SGHTA and CDR2 FQGNSA. V lost 0 bases to trimming and J lost 14 bases, with 20 bases between them. This CDR3 region has 15 residues.

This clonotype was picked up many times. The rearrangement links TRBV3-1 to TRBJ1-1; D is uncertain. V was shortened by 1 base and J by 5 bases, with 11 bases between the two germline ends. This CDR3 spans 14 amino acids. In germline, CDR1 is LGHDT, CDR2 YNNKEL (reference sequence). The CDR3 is CASSQVWLGTEAFF. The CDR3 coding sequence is TGTGCCAGCAGCCAAGTATGGTTGGGAACTGAAGCTTTCTTT. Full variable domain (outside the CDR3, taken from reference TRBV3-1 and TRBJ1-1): DTAVSQTPKYLVTQMGNDKSIKCEQNLGHDTMYWYKQDSKKFLKIMFSYNNKELIINETVPNRFSPKSPDKAHLNLHINSLELGDSAVYFCASSQVWLGTEAFFGQGTRLTVV.

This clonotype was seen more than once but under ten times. For the CDR3, the DNA is TGCAGTGCTAGAATTGACGCCTACGAGCAGTACTTC. Its protein product is CSARIDAYEQYF. The chain combines TRBV20-1 with TRBJ2-7; D remains ambiguous. Germline assignment: CDR1 DFQATT and CDR2 SNEGSKA (reference sequence). There are 12 residues in the CDR3. V lost 2 bases to trimming and J lost 2 bases, with 7 bases between them.

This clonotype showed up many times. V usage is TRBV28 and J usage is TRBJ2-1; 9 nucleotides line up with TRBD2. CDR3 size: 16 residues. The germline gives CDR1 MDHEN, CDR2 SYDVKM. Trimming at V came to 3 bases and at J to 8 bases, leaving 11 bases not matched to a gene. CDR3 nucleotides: TGTGCCAGCAGTTTGGGAGCGGGAGGAATTGTCGATGAGCAGTTCTTC. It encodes CASSLGAGGIVDEQFF.

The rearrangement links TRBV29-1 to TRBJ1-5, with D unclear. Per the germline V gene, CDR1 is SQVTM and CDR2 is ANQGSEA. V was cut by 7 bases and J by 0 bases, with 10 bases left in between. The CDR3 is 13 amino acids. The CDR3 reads CSAGWGSNQPQHF. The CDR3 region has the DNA TGCAGCGCCGGTTGGGGTAGCAATCAGCCCCAGCATTTT.

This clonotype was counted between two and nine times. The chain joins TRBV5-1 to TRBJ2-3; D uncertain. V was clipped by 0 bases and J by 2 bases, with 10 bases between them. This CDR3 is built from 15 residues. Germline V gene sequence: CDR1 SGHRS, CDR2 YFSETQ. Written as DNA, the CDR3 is TGCGCCAGCAGCTTGGTGTCGGAATTCACAGATACGCAGTATTTT. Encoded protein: CASSLVSEFTDTQYF.

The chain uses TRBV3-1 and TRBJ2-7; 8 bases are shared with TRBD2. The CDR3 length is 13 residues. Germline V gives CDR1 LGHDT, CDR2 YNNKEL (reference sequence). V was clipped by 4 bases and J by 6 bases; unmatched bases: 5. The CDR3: CASSPSGSAEQYF. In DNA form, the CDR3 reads TGTGCCAGCAGCCCAAGCGGGAGTGCCGAGCAGTACTTC.

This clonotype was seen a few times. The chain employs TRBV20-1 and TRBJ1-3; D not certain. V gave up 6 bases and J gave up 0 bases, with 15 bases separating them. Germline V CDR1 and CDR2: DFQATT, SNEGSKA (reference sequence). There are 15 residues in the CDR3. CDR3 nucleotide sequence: TGCAGTGCACCTGCGCCCGGAGGCTCTGGAAACACCATATATTTT. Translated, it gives CSAPAPGGSGNTIYF.

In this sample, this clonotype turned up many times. The CDR3 loop reads CASSAASGVSYNEQFF. CDR3 DNA: TGTGCCAGCAGCGCTGCATCAGGGGTTTCCTACAATGAGCAGTTCTTC. V is TRBV7-3 and J is TRBJ2-1, with TRBD1 as a possible D gene (6 bases). V gave up 5 bases and J gave up 1 base, with 15 bases separating them. The CDR3 runs to 16 residues. Germline CDR1 and CDR2: SGHTA and FQGTGA.

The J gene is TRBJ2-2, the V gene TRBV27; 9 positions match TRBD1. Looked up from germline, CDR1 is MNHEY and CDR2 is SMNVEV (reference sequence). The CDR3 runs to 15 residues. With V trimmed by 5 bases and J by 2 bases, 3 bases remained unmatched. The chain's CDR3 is CASSRTGVNTGELFF. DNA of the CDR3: TGTGCCAGCAGTCGGACAGGGGTTAACACCGGGGAGCTGTTTTTT.

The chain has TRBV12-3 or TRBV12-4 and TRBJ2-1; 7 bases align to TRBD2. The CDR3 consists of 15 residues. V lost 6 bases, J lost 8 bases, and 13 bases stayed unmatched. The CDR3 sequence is CASRRRGGSFDEQFF. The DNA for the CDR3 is TGTGCCAGCAGACGACGAGGCGGGAGTTTTGATGAGCAGTTCTTC.

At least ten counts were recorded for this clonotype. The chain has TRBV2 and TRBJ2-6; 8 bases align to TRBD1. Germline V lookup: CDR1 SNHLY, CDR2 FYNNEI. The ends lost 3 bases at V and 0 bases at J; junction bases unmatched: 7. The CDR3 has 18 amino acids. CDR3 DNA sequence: TGTGCCAGCAGTGACGCGGGGACAGGAAACTCTGGGGCCAACGTCCTGACTTTC. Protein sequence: CASSDAGTGNSGANVLTF. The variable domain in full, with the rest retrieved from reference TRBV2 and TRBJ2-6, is EPEVTQTPSHQVTQMGQEVILRCVPISNHLYFYWYRQILGQKVEFLVSFYNNEISEKSEIFDDQFSVERPDGSNFTLKIRSTKLEDSAMYFCASSDAGTGNSGANVLTFGAGSRLTVL.

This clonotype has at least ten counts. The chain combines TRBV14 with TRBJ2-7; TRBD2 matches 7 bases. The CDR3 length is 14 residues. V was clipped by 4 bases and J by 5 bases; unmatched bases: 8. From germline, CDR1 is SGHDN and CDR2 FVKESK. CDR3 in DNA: TGTGCCAGCAGCCTACGCGGGAGTTTCGACGAGCAGTACTTC. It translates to CASSLRGSFDEQYF.